The text below deals with one TCR beta chain. Between the trimmed V and J ends, which lost 11 bases and 6 bases, there was a span of 10 bases. This CDR3 has 11 residues. CDR1 is MDHEN, CDR2 SYDVKM, per germline. The data stem from a study of blood T cell repertoires in COVID-19. As for the study in general: PBMCs, B-cell-depleted T cells, or T cells provided the cDNA or gDNA that made up the material.

Per the original data handling: Nucleated cell number was recorded as an estimate derived from reference gene primer amplification. Generated by immunoSEQ multiplex PCR, the TCRdb table keeps only in-frame clones and is missing some. V and J calls and clone size come straight from that table; D and trimming were deduced from the DNA. The table has fewer than 150,000 clones, under 90% seen once; the top ten hold over 5%. The chain couples TRBV28 to TRBJ2-2, with a tentative D call TRBD1 (7 bases). The sequence came from a human donor in a cohort sampled during active COVID-19. Sequencing was done on a sample of peripheral blood. Here the CDR3 reads CASGGSGELFF. The CDR3 DNA follows: TGTGCCTCAGGGGGGTCCGGGGAGCTGTTTTTT.